This TCR beta chain was identified in a study of T cell responses to AZD1222 COVID-19 vaccine. The data were produced by immunoSEQ multiplex PCR, yet TCRdb's version contains in-frame clones alone and is incomplete. In the table there are about 86,000 clones, around nine tenths of which are singletons. V was clipped by 0 bases and J by 2 bases, with 5 bases between them. Germline V gene lookup returns CDR1 LGHDT and CDR2 YNNKEL (reference sequence). The CDR3 extends over 14 amino acids. The chain combines TRBV3-1 (or the pseudogene TRBV3-2) with TRBJ1-5; D unclear. The sequencing here drew on peripheral blood, taken on day 0 of AZD1222 vaccination. The sequence came from an adult in good health. CDR3 in amino acids: CASSQEAGNQPQHF. The CDR3 coding sequence is TGTGCCAGCAGCCAAGAGGCAGGCAATCAGCCCCAGCATTTT.